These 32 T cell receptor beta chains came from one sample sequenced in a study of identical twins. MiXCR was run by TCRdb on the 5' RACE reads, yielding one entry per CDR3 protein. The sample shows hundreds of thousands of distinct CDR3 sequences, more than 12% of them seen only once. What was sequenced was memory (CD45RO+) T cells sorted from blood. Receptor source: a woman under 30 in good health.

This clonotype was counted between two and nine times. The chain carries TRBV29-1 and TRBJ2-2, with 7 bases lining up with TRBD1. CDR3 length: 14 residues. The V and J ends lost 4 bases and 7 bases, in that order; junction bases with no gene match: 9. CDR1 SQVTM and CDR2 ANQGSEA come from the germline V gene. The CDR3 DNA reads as TGCAGCGTTGTTGAGGGGGCGCTAGGCGGGGAGCTGTTTTTT. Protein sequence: CSVVEGALGGELFF.

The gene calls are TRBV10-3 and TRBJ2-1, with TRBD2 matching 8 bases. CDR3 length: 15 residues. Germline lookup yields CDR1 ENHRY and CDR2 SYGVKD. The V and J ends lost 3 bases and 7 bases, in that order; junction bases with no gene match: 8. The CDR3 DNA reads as TGTGCCATCAGTGATGGGAACGGGAGGGCTAATGAGCAGTTCTTC. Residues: CAISDGNGRANEQFF.

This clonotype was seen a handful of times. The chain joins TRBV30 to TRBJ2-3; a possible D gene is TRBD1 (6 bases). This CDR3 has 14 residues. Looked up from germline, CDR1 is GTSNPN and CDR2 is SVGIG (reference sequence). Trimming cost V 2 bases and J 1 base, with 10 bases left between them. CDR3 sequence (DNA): TGTGCCTGGAGTACGGGACAAGGCACAGATACGCAGTATTTT. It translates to CAWSTGQGTDTQYF.

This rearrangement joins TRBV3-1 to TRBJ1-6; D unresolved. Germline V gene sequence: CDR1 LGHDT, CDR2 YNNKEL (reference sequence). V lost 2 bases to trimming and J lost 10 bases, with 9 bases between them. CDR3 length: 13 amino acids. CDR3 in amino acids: CASSQRAESPLHF. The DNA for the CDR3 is TGTGCCAGCAGCCAAAGAGCCGAATCACCCCTCCACTTT.

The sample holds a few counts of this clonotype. The CDR3 coding sequence is TGCAGTGCTAGAGATCTGACCGGGGACAATCAGCCCCAGCATTTT. Its translation is CSARDLTGDNQPQHF. This chain uses TRBV20-1 with TRBJ1-5; no clear D. The length of the CDR3 is 15 residues. Trimming cost V 0 bases and J 3 bases, with 12 bases left between them. The V gene's germline CDR1 is DFQATT and CDR2 SNEGSKA (reference sequence).

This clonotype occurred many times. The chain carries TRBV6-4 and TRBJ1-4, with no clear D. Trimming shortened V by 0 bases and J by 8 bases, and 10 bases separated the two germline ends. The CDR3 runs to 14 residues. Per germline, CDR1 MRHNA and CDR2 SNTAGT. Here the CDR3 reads CASSDSVGGEKLFF. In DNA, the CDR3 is TGTGCCAGCAGTGACTCCGTTGGCGGCGAAAAACTGTTTTTT.

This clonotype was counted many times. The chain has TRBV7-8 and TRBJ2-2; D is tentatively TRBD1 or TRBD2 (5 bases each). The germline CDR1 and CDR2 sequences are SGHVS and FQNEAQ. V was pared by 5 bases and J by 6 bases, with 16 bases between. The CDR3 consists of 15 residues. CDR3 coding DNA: TGTGCCAGCAGCACCTCGGGAACACAGGCCGGGGAGCTGTTTTTT. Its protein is CASSTSGTQAGELFF.

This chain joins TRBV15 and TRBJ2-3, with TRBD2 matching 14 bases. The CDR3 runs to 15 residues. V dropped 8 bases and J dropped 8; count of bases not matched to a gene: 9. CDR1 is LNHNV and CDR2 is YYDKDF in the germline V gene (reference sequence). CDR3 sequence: CATGTSGGPRATQYF. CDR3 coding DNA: TGTGCCACCGGGACTAGCGGGGGCCCTCGTGCTACGCAGTATTTT.

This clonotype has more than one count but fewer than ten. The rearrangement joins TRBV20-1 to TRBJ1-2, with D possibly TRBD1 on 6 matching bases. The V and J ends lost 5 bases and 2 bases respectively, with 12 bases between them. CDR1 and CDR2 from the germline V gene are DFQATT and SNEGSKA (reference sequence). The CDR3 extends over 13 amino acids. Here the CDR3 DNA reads TGCAGTGCTTCAACAGGGTCAAACTATGGCTACACCTTC. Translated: CSASTGSNYGYTF.

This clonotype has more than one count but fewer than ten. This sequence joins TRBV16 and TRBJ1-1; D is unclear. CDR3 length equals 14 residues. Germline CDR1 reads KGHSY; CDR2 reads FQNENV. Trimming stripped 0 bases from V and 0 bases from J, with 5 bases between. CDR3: CASSQSRLNTEAFF. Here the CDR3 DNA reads TGTGCCAGCAGCCAATCGCGGTTGAACACTGAAGCTTTCTTT.

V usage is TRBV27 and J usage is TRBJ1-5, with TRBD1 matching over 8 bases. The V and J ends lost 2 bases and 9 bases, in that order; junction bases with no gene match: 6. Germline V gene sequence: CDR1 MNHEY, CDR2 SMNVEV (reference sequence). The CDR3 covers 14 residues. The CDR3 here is CASSLGQGGSPQHF. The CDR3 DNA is TGTGCCAGCAGTTTAGGACAGGGCGGGTCGCCCCAGCATTTT.

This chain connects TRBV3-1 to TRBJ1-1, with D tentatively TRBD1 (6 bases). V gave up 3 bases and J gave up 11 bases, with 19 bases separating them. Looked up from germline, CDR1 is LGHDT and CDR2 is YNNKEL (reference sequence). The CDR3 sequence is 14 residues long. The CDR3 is CASSHRGQRMGAFF. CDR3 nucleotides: TGTGCCAGCAGCCACCGAGGACAGCGGATGGGGGCTTTCTTT.

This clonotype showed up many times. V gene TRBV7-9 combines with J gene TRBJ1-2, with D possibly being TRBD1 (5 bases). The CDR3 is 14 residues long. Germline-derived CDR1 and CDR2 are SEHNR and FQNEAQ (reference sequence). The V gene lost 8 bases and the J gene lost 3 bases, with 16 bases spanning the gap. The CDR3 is CASEASGWDYGYTF. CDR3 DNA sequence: TGTGCCAGCGAGGCTTCAGGGTGGGACTATGGCTACACCTTC. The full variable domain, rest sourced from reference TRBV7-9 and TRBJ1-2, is DTGVSQNPRHKITKRGQNVTFRCDPISEHNRLYWYRQTLGQGPEFLTYFQNEAQLEKSRLLSDRFSAERPKGSFSTLEIQRTEQGDSAMYLCASEASGWDYGYTFGSGTRLTVV.

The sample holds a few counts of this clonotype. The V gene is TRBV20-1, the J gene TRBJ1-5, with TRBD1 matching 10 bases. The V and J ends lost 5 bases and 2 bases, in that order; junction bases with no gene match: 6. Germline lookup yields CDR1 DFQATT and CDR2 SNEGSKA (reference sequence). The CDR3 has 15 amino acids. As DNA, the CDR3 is TGCAGTGCTGGGGACAGGGGTTACCGCAATCAGCCCCAGCATTTT. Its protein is CSAGDRGYRNQPQHF.

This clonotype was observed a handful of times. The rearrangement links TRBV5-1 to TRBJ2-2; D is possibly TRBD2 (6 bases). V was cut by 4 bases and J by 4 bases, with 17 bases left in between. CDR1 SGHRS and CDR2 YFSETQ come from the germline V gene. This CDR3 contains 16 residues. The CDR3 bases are TGCGCCAGCAGCCCGACTTGGTCAGCGGGCACCGGGGAGCTGTTTTTT. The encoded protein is CASSPTWSAGTGELFF.

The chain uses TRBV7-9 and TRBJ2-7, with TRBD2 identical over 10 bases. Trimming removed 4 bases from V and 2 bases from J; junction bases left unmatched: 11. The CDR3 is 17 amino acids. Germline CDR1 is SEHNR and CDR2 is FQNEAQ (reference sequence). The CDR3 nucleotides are TGTGCCAGCAGCTCCCTCACCAGCGGGAGGGCCGCCTACGAGCAGTACTTC. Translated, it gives CASSSLTSGRAAYEQYF.

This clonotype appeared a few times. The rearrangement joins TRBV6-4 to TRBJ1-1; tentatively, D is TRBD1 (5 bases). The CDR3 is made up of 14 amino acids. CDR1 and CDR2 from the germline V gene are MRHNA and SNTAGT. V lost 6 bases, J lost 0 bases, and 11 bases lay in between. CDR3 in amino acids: CASREGPMNTEAFF. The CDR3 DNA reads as TGTGCCAGCAGGGAGGGACCTATGAACACTGAAGCTTTCTTT.

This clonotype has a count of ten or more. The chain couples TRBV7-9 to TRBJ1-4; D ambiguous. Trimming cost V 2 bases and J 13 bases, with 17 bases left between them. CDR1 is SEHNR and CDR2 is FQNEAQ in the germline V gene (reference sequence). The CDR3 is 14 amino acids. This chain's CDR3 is CASSLTAGSPGLFF. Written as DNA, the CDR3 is TGTGCCAGCAGCTTAACGGCTGGCAGCCCAGGACTGTTTTTT.

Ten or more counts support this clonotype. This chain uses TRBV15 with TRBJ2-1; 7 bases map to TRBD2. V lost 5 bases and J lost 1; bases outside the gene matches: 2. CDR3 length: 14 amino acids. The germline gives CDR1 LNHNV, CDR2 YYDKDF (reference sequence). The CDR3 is CATSGGGSYNEQFF. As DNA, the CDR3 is TGTGCCACCAGCGGGGGAGGGTCCTACAATGAGCAGTTCTTC. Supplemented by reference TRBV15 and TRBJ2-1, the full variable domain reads DAMVIQNPRYQVTQFGKPVTLSCSQTLNHNVMYWYQQKSSQAPKLLFHYYDKDFNNEADTPDNFQSRRPNTSFCFLDIRSPGLGDTAMYLCATSGGGSYNEQFFGPGTRLTVL.

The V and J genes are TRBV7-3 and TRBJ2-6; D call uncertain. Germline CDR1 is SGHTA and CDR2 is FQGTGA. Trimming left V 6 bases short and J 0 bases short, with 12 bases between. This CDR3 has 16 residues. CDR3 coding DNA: TGTGCCAGCAGGCCTGGATGGGACTCTGGGGCCAACGTCCTGACTTTC. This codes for CASRPGWDSGANVLTF.

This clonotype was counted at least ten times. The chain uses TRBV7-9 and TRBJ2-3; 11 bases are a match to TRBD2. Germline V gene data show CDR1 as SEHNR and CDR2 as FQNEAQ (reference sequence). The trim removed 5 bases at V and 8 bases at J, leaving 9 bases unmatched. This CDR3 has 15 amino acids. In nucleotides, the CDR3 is TGTGCCAGCAGCGGTGCTAGCGGGGGGTCAGGTACGCAGTATTTT. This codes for CASSGASGGSGTQYF.

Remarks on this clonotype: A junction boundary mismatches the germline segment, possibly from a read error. The DNA for the CDR3 is TGTGCTAGCAGCTTAACAGGGGGCGCGGTAGATACGCAGTATTTT. Amino acids: CASSLTGGAVDTQYF. V usage is TRBV7-7 and J usage is TRBJ2-3; 9 bases map to TRBD1. Germline lookup yields CDR1 SSHAT and CDR2 FNYEAQ (reference sequence). The CDR3 contains 15 residues. The full variable domain, in which reference TRBV7-7 and TRBJ2-3 provide the parts outside the CDR3, is GAGVSQSPRYKVTKRGQDVTLRCDPISSHATLYWYQQALGQGPEFLTYFNYEAQPDKSGLPSDRFSAERPEGSISTLTIQRTEQRDSAMYRCASSLTGGAVDTQYFGPGTRLTVL.

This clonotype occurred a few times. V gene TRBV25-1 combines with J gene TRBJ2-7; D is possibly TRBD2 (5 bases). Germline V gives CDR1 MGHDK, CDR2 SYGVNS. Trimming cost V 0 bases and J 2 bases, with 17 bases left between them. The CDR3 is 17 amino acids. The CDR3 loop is CASSEYFYRRGTYEQYF. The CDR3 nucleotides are TGTGCCAGCAGTGAATATTTCTATCGCCGGGGAACCTACGAGCAGTACTTC.

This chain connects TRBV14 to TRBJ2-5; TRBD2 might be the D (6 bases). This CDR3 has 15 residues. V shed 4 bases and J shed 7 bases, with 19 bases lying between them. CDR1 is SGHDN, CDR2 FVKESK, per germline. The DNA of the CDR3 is TGTGCCAGCAGCCGGCGGGGCACGGCGGAGGGGACCCAGTACTTC. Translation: CASSRRGTAEGTQYF.

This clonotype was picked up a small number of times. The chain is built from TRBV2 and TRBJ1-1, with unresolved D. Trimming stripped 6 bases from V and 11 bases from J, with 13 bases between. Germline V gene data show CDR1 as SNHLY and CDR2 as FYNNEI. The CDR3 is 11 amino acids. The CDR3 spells CASSETRTAFF. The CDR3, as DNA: TGTGCCAGCAGCGAGACGCGGACGGCTTTCTTT.

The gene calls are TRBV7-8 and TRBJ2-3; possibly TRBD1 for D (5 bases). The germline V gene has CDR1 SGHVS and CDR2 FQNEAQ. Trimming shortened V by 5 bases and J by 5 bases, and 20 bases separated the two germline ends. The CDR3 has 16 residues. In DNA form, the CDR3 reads TGTGCCAGCAGCCAACGCAGGGTCCCGCAGCAAGATACGCAGTATTTT. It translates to CASSQRRVPQQDTQYF.

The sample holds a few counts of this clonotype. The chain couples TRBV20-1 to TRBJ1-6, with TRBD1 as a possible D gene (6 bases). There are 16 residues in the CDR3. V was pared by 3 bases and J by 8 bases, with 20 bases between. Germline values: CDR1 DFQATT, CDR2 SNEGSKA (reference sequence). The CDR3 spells CSASEPTGPAYSPLHF. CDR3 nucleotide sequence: TGCAGTGCTAGTGAACCTACAGGGCCGGCATATTCACCCCTCCACTTT.

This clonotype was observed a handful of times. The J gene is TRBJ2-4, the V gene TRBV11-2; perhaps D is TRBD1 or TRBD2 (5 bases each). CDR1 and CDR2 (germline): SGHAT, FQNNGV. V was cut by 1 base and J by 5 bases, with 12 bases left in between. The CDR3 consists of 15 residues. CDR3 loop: CASSLAREYQNIQYF. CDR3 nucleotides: TGTGCCAGCAGCTTAGCCAGGGAGTACCAAAACATTCAGTACTTC.

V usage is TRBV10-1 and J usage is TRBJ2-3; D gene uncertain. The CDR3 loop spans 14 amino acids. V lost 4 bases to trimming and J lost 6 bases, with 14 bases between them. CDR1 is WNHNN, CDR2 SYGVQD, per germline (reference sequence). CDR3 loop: CASSASIRWDTQYF. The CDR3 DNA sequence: TGCGCCAGCAGTGCAAGCATAAGGTGGGATACGCAGTATTTT.

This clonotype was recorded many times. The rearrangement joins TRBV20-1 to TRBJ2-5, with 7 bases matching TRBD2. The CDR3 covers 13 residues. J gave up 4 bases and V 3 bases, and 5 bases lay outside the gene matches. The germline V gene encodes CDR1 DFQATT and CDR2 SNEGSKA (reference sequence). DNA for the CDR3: TGCAGTGCTAGGAACGTAGCGGGAGAGACCCAGTACTTC. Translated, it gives CSARNVAGETQYF.

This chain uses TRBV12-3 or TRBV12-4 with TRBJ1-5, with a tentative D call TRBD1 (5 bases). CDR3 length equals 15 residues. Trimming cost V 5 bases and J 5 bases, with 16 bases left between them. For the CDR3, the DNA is TGTGCCAGCAGTCCCTCGGGACGGTGGGATCAGCCCCAGCATTTT. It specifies CASSPSGRWDQPQHF.

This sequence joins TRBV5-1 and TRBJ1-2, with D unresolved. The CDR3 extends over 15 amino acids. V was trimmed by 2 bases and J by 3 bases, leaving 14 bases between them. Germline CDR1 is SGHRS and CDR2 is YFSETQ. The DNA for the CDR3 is TGCGCCAGCAGCTTAGATTCCTGGCCAGACTATGGCTACACCTTC. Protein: CASSLDSWPDYGYTF.